This T cell receptor (beta chain) comes out of a study of cytomegalovirus exposure and HLA in healthy donors. Study context: The same platform was used for the 100 to 150 validation repertoires and the approximately 670 first-cohort repertoires, a later analysis reported.

Study outcomes and limitations: Researchers catalogued approximately 170 TCR beta chains as cytomegalovirus-associated.

This clone has more than one count but fewer than ten. Antigen unknown. Some clones are missing from TCRdb's copy, which holds only in-frame ones; the method was immunoSEQ multiplex PCR. In the table there are over 130,000 clones, around 90% of which are singletons. From germline, CDR1 is WNHNN and CDR2 SYGVQD (reference sequence). The V and J ends lost 3 bases and 8 bases, in that order; junction bases with no gene match: 5. The CDR3 runs to 13 residues. Sequencing input: PBMCs. This TCR derives from a man between 18 and 29 years old in good health and CMV-seropositive. The V and J genes are TRBV10-1 and TRBJ2-7, with TRBD1 matching 9 bases. The DNA for the CDR3 is TGCGCCAGCAGTGACCCGGGACAGGGACAGCAGTACTTC. This sequence encodes CASSDPGQGQQYF.